These T cell receptor beta chains were read from a single sample in a study of pediatric ulcerative colitis. Sequenced by immunoSEQ multiplex PCR; TCRdb stores in-frame clones only, minus some. The table shows tens of thousands of clones, with roughly 71% occurring only once. Sample: gut tissue. Every receptor here comes from a boy younger than 18 with severe ulcerative colitis. Each CDR3 is given with its conserved first and last residue. The D gene is left open where the match is weak. Clone size is stated in some rows and not others, as once, few, many or a class when expanded.

TRBJ2-7 15 TRBV5-1 NA TRBD2 TGCGCCAGCAGCTTGGGCGGGGGGCCAACCTACGAGCAGTACTTC CASSLGGGPTYEQYF
TRBJ2-5 18 TRBV11-2 NA TRBD2 TGTGCCAGCAGCATTTACATGGGGGGACTAGAGGCCGTGGAGACCCAGTACTTC CASSIYMGGLEAVETQYF
TRBJ1-2 12 TRBV7-6 NA NA TGTGCCAGCAGCCCAGAGGGTTCGGGCTACACCTTC CASSPEGSGYTF
TRBJ2-7 12 TRBV14 NA NA TGTGCCAGCAGCCCCGATCTCGCCGCGCAGTACTTC CASSPDLAAQYF
TRBJ2-5 15 TRBV7-3 NA TRBD1 TGTGCCAGCAGCTACCGACAGGGGGTTGGTGAGACCCAGTACTTC CASSYRQGVGETQYF
TRBJ2-2 16 TRBV27 NA NA TGTGCCAGCAGGGCTTCTAGTGGGGGGCGGACCGGGGAGCTGTTTTTT CASRASSGGRTGELFF
TRBJ2-3 16 TRBV5-6 NA TRBD1 TGTGCCAGCAGCTTGTACCGGGACAGGGTGGCAGATACGCAGTATTTT CASSLYRDRVADTQYF
TRBJ2-3 15 TRBV7-2 NA TRBD2 TGTGCCAGCAGCTTACGGCGGGGGGGCGGAGATACGCAGTATTTT CASSLRRGGGDTQYF
TRBJ2-1 15 TRBV7-8 NA TRBD2 TGTGCCAGCAGCTCTTTCGGGGGGGCCTACAATGAGCAGTTCTTC CASSSFGGAYNEQFF
TRBJ2-7 15 TRBV7-2 NA NA TGTGCCAGCAGCCCCCGGGGAGGTGGACTCTACGAGCAGTACTTC CASSPRGGGLYEQYF
TRBJ2-7 15 TRBV9 few NA TGTGCCAGCAGCGTAGGGGCGGGTGTTCGGTACGAGCAGTACTTC CASSVGAGVRYEQYF
TRBJ1-6 15 TRBV30 NA NA TGTGCCTGGAGTTTACTACCGACACTTCAGTCACCCCTCCACTTT CAWSLLPTLQSPLHF
TRBJ1-4 13 TRBV7-6 NA NA TGTGCCAGCAGCACTGAATGGGGTGAAAAACTGTTTTTT CASSTEWGEKLFF
TRBJ2-3 14 TRBV5-1 NA NA TGCGCCAGCAGCTTGGTGCCCAGCCCGGATACGCAGTATTTT CASSLVPSPDTQYF
TRBJ2-5 16 TRBV5-1 NA NA TGCGCCAGCAGGGATGGACAGCAAGGGTTAGTCGAGACCCAGTACTTC CASRDGQQGLVETQYF
TRBJ2-7 13 TRBV11-3 NA NA TGTGCCAGCAGCTTCAGTGTCTCCTACGAGCAGTACTTC CASSFSVSYEQYF
TRBJ1-2 13 TRBV5-1 once NA TGCGCCAGCAGCCAGCAATCAGGGGAAGGCTACACCTTC CASSQQSGEGYTF
TRBJ2-1 13 TRBV5-1 NA NA TGCGCCAGCTACCTTCAGGGAAGCCATGAGCAGTTCTTC CASYLQGSHEQFF
TRBJ1-2 14 TRBV6-1 NA TRBD1 TGTGCCAGCAGGCTGGGACAGCTTAACTATGGCTACACCTTC CASRLGQLNYGYTF
TRBJ2-3 14 TRBV25-1 NA NA TGTGCCAGCAGTGAATTAGACTATGGGGATACGCAGTATTTT CASSELDYGDTQYF
TRBJ1-6 15 TRBV11-2 NA NA TGTGCCAGCAGCCAGGACATCTCCTATAATTCACCCCTCCACTTT CASSQDISYNSPLHF
TRBJ1-4 15 TRBV14 NA NA TGTGCCAGCAGCCAAGATACAGGGAGGTATGAAAAACTGTTTTTT CASSQDTGRYEKLFF
TRBJ1-6 14 TRBV2 NA NA TGTGCCAGCAGTGCGGACAACTATAATTCACCCCTCCACTTT CASSADNYNSPLHF
TRBJ1-6 16 TRBV25-1 once NA TGTGCCAGCAGTGACCTTCAGGGACCGATACATTCACCCCTCCACTTT CASSDLQGPIHSPLHF